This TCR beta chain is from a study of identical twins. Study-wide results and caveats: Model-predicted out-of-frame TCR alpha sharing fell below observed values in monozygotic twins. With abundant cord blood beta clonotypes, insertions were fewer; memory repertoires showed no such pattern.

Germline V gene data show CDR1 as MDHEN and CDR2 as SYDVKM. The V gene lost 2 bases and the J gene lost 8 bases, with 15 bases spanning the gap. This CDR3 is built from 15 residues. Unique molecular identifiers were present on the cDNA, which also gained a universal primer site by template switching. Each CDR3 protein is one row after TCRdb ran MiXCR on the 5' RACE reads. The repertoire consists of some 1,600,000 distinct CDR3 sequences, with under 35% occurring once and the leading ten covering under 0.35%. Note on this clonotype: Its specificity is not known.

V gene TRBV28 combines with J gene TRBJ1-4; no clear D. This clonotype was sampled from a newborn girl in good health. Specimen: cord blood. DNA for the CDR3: TGTGCCAGCAGTTTACTTGGCCGGGATGTCGAAAAACTGTTTTTT. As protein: CASSLLGRDVEKLFF.